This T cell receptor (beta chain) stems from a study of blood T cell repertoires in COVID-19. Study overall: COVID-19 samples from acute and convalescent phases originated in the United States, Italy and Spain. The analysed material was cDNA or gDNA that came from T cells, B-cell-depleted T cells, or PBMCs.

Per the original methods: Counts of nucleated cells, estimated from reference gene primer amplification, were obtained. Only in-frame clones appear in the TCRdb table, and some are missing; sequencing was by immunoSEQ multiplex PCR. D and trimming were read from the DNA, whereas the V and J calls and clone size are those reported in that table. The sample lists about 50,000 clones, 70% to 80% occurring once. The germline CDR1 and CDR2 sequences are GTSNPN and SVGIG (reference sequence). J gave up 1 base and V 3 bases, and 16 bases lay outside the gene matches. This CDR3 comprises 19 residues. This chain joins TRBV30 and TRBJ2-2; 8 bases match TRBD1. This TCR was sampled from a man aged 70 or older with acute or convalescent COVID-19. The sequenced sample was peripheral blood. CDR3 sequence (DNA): TGTGCCTGGAGGCCATACAGCACGACCGGGACAGGGAACACCGGGGAGCTGTTTTTT. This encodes CAWRPYSTTGTGNTGELFF.